These T cell receptor beta chains were read from a single sample in a study of Graves' ophthalmopathy and Graves' hyperthyroidism. TCRdb passed the multiplex PCR reads through MiXCR, listing each CDR3 protein once. The repertoire consists of about 740,000 distinct CDR3 sequences, with about 44% occurring once and the leading ten covering 44%. Sequencing was performed on peripheral blood. Every receptor here comes from an adult man with Graves' ophthalmopathy. The CDR3 runs from the conserved cysteine through the conserved F or W. Fields, in order: clone size, J gene, V gene, CDR3 length, D gene, CDR3 DNA, CDR3 protein. The D gene is left open where the match is weak. Clone size, where shown, is once, few, many, or a class for clones that have expanded.

clone size: -
J gene: TRBJ1-6
V gene: TRBV10-3
CDR3 length: 13
D gene: -
CDR3 DNA: TGTGCCAGCACTAGCGGTGATAATTCACCCCTCCACTTT
CDR3 protein: CASTSGDNSPLHF

clone size: many
J gene: TRBJ1-2
V gene: TRBV6-5
CDR3 length: 17
D gene: TRBD1
CDR3 DNA: TGTGCCAGCAGTGCACAACCCGGCAGGACAGGGACGGATGGCTACACCTTC
CDR3 protein: CASSAQPGRTGTDGYTF

clone size: -
J gene: TRBJ1-1
V gene: TRBV12-3/TRBV12-4
CDR3 length: 15
D gene: -
CDR3 DNA: TGTGCCAGCAGTTTAGGGGTGGGTACAGGCACTGAAGCTTTCTTT
CDR3 protein: CASSLGVGTGTEAFF

clone size: few
J gene: TRBJ2-7
V gene: TRBV28
CDR3 length: 13
D gene: -
CDR3 DNA: TGTGCCAGCACGGGGGGCTTTTCGTACGAGCAGTACTTC
CDR3 protein: CASTGGFSYEQYF

clone size: -
J gene: TRBJ2-7
V gene: TRBV9
CDR3 length: 15
D gene: TRBD2
CDR3 DNA: TGTGCCAGCAGCCCCCGACTAGCGGGAGAGTACGAGCAGTACTTC
CDR3 protein: CASSPRLAGEYEQYF

clone size: few
J gene: TRBJ2-7
V gene: TRBV20-1
CDR3 length: 14
D gene: TRBD2
CDR3 DNA: TGCAGTGCCGTGACTAGCGGGAGGGCCTACGAGCAGTACTTC
CDR3 protein: CSAVTSGRAYEQYF

clone size: few
J gene: TRBJ2-5
V gene: TRBV14
CDR3 length: 15
D gene: TRBD2
CDR3 DNA: TGTGCCAGCAGCCCAATAGCGGGAGTCCGGGAGACCCAGTACTTC
CDR3 protein: CASSPIAGVRETQYF

clone size: -
J gene: TRBJ1-4
V gene: TRBV5-4
CDR3 length: 11
D gene: -
CDR3 DNA: TGTGCCAGCAGCTTTGGCGAAAATCTGTTTTTC
CDR3 protein: CASSFGENLFF

clone size: -
J gene: TRBJ1-2
V gene: TRBV20-1
CDR3 length: 13
D gene: TRBD1
CDR3 DNA: TGCAGTGCTGCCGACAGGGGAGTCTATGGCTACACCTTC
CDR3 protein: CSAADRGVYGYTF

clone size: few
J gene: TRBJ2-5
V gene: TRBV10-3
CDR3 length: 14
D gene: TRBD1
CDR3 DNA: TGTGCCAGCAGAGAAACGACAGGGGTGGCGACCCAGTACTTC
CDR3 protein: CASRETTGVATQYF

clone size: -
J gene: TRBJ2-2
V gene: TRBV12-3/TRBV12-4
CDR3 length: 14
D gene: -
CDR3 DNA: TGTGCCAGCAGTTTCGCCGACAGGAACGGGGAGCTGTTTTTT
CDR3 protein: CASSFADRNGELFF

clone size: -
J gene: TRBJ1-6
V gene: TRBV5-6
CDR3 length: 15
D gene: TRBD1
CDR3 DNA: TGTGCCAGCAGCTTGGAAGGGACAGGGGCTTCACCCCTCCACTTT
CDR3 protein: CASSLEGTGASPLHF

clone size: -
J gene: TRBJ1-2
V gene: TRBV25-1
CDR3 length: 13
D gene: TRBD1
CDR3 DNA: TGTGCCAGCACTACAGGGACAGGGGATGGCTACACCTTC
CDR3 protein: CASTTGTGDGYTF

clone size: once
J gene: TRBJ2-5
V gene: TRBV7-9
CDR3 length: 14
D gene: -
CDR3 DNA: TGTGCCAGCAGCCCGTTGGGTTCCCAAGAGACCCAGTACTTC
CDR3 protein: CASSPLGSQETQYF

clone size: few
J gene: TRBJ2-2
V gene: TRBV19
CDR3 length: 16
D gene: TRBD2
CDR3 DNA: TGTGCCAGTAGTTATCCGGGGGGACGACGCACCGGGGAGCTGTTTTTT
CDR3 protein: CASSYPGGRRTGELFF

clone size: many
J gene: TRBJ1-2
V gene: TRBV19
CDR3 length: 17
D gene: TRBD1
CDR3 DNA: TGTGCCAGTAGCACTCCTCGACGGGACAGTTCTAACTATGGCTACACCTTC
CDR3 protein: CASSTPRRDSSNYGYTF

clone size: -
J gene: TRBJ2-5
V gene: TRBV2
CDR3 length: 15
D gene: -
CDR3 DNA: TGTGCCAGCAGACGGGAGGAATGGACAGGGGAGACCCAGTACTTC
CDR3 protein: CASRREEWTGETQYF

clone size: -
J gene: TRBJ1-5
V gene: TRBV7-2
CDR3 length: 13
D gene: -
CDR3 DNA: TGTGCCAGCAGCTGGAGTTTCAATCAGCCCCAGCATTTT
CDR3 protein: CASSWSFNQPQHF

clone size: -
J gene: TRBJ2-7
V gene: TRBV15
CDR3 length: 15
D gene: -
CDR3 DNA: TGTGCCACCAGCAGAGATAGGGCCAAAAACTACGAGCAGTACTTC
CDR3 protein: CATSRDRAKNYEQYF

clone size: many
J gene: TRBJ2-7
V gene: TRBV29-1
CDR3 length: 14
D gene: TRBD2
CDR3 DNA: TGCAGCGTAGACCGACTAGCGCGGACCTACGAGCAGTACTTC
CDR3 protein: CSVDRLARTYEQYF

clone size: -
J gene: TRBJ1-2
V gene: TRBV7-2
CDR3 length: 11
D gene: -
CDR3 DNA: TGTGCCAGCAGCTTAGTACAGGGCTACACCTTC
CDR3 protein: CASSLVQGYTF

clone size: -
J gene: TRBJ2-7
V gene: TRBV7-3
CDR3 length: 13
D gene: -
CDR3 DNA: TGTGCCAGCAGCCAAACAACGAGGGGTGAGCAGTACTTC
CDR3 protein: CASSQTTRGEQYF

clone size: few
J gene: TRBJ2-2
V gene: TRBV19
CDR3 length: 15
D gene: -
CDR3 DNA: TGTGCCAGTAGTATTCCGGGGCGTCGGACCGGGGAGCTGTTTTTT
CDR3 protein: CASSIPGRRTGELFF

clone size: few
J gene: TRBJ1-2
V gene: TRBV7-9
CDR3 length: 18
D gene: -
CDR3 DNA: TGTGCCAGCAGCCAAGAGAGACCTTTAGCCTTGGACTGGTATGGCTACACCTTC
CDR3 protein: CASSQERPLALDWYGYTF

clone size: -
J gene: TRBJ2-7
V gene: TRBV10-1
CDR3 length: 16
D gene: -
CDR3 DNA: TGCGCCAGCAGTGAGTCGCAAGGACTCAACTCCTACGAGCAGTACTTC
CDR3 protein: CASSESQGLNSYEQYF

clone size: -
J gene: TRBJ1-2
V gene: TRBV25-1
CDR3 length: 12
D gene: -
CDR3 DNA: TGTGTCAGCTCGCCGGCTAACTATGGCTACACCTTC
CDR3 protein: CVSSPANYGYTF

clone size: -
J gene: TRBJ2-1
V gene: TRBV11-2
CDR3 length: 12
D gene: -
CDR3 DNA: TGTGCCAGCAGCTCCAACGGTCCTCAAGAGTTCTTC
CDR3 protein: CASSSNGPQEFF

clone size: -
J gene: TRBJ1-1
V gene: TRBV12-3/TRBV12-4
CDR3 length: 14
D gene: -
CDR3 DNA: TGTGCCAGCATTCTCATTACAGGTAACACTGAAGCTTTCTTT
CDR3 protein: CASILITGNTEAFF

clone size: few
J gene: TRBJ2-7
V gene: TRBV6-5
CDR3 length: 12
D gene: -
CDR3 DNA: TGTGCCAGCAGATACGGGAACTACGAGCAGTACTTC
CDR3 protein: CASRYGNYEQYF

clone size: few
J gene: TRBJ1-6
V gene: TRBV10-3
CDR3 length: 15
D gene: TRBD1
CDR3 DNA: TGTGCCAGCAGTTACCGGGGACAGCTAAATTCACCCCTCCACTTT
CDR3 protein: CASSYRGQLNSPLHF

clone size: -
J gene: TRBJ1-2
V gene: TRBV6-1
CDR3 length: 13
D gene: -
CDR3 DNA: TGTGCCAGCTTCCATCAGCGGAACTATGGCTACACCTTC
CDR3 protein: CASFHQRNYGYTF

clone size: -
J gene: TRBJ1-5
V gene: TRBV9
CDR3 length: 15
D gene: -
CDR3 DNA: TGTGCCAGCAGCCGAGGGCCAGCGAACAATCAGCCCCAGCATTTT
CDR3 protein: CASSRGPANNQPQHF

clone size: -
J gene: TRBJ2-2
V gene: TRBV7-3
CDR3 length: 14
D gene: TRBD2
CDR3 DNA: TGTGCCAGCGCTGAAGACAGCGGGGGCGGGGAGCTGTTTTTT
CDR3 protein: CASAEDSGGGELFF

clone size: many
J gene: TRBJ1-1
V gene: TRBV24-1
CDR3 length: 13
D gene: -
CDR3 DNA: TGTGCCACCGCTCGGGACACGAACACTGAAGCTTTCTTT
CDR3 protein: CATARDTNTEAFF

clone size: -
J gene: TRBJ2-7
V gene: TRBV7-8
CDR3 length: 15
D gene: TRBD2
CDR3 DNA: TGTGCCAGCAGCTTGCTAGCGGGAGCGTCCTACGAGCAGTACTTC
CDR3 protein: CASSLLAGASYEQYF

clone size: -
J gene: TRBJ1-1
V gene: TRBV20-1
CDR3 length: 16
D gene: TRBD1
CDR3 DNA: TGCAGTGCTCCCAGGCCTCCGGGACAGGGGAGGACTGAAGCTTTCTTT
CDR3 protein: CSAPRPPGQGRTEAFF

clone size: -
J gene: TRBJ1-1
V gene: TRBV28
CDR3 length: 13
D gene: -
CDR3 DNA: TGTGCCAGCAGTCCAAAGGTTTACACTGAAGCTTTCTTT
CDR3 protein: CASSPKVYTEAFF

clone size: -
J gene: TRBJ1-1
V gene: TRBV7-2
CDR3 length: 17
D gene: -
CDR3 DNA: TGCGCCAGCAGCCAAGTGGGCAGAAAGGTTCTAAACACTGAAGCTTTCTTT
CDR3 protein: CASSQVGRKVLNTEAFF

clone size: few
J gene: TRBJ1-5
V gene: TRBV20-1
CDR3 length: 14
D gene: -
CDR3 DNA: TGCAGTGCTAGAGAGACGCACAGGGATCAGCCCCAGCATTTT
CDR3 protein: CSARETHRDQPQHF

clone size: -
J gene: TRBJ2-5
V gene: TRBV2
CDR3 length: 14
D gene: TRBD1
CDR3 DNA: TGTGCCAGCAGTCCCCTAGGGACAGCGGAGACCCAGTACTTC
CDR3 protein: CASSPLGTAETQYF

clone size: few
J gene: TRBJ1-1
V gene: TRBV7-9
CDR3 length: 14
D gene: -
CDR3 DNA: TGTGCCAGCAGCTTTTTGTACAGTCACACTGAAGCTTTCTTT
CDR3 protein: CASSFLYSHTEAFF

clone size: -
J gene: TRBJ1-3
V gene: TRBV10-3
CDR3 length: 13
D gene: TRBD1
CDR3 DNA: TGTGCCATCACTGGGGACAGGGGACACACCATATATTTT
CDR3 protein: CAITGDRGHTIYF

clone size: -
J gene: TRBJ1-2
V gene: TRBV24-1
CDR3 length: 12
D gene: -
CDR3 DNA: TGTGCCATCGGGACAATCTCTAATGGCTACACCTTC
CDR3 protein: CAIGTISNGYTF

clone size: -
J gene: TRBJ1-4
V gene: TRBV25-1
CDR3 length: 15
D gene: -
CDR3 DNA: TGTGCCAGCAGGACCTTCGGTCGAACTAATGAAAAACTGTTTTTT
CDR3 protein: CASRTFGRTNEKLFF

clone size: once
J gene: TRBJ2-7
V gene: TRBV7-9
CDR3 length: 16
D gene: -
CDR3 DNA: TGTGACAGCAACCCGGCGGGCACCTTACCCGTCTACGAGCAGTACTTC
CDR3 protein: CDSNPAGTLPVYEQYF